Below are 30 T cell receptor beta chains sequenced from a single sample in a study of blood T cell repertoires in COVID-19. Using immunoSEQ multiplex PCR, the repertoire was profiled, and TCRdb retains in-frame clones only, with some absent. The data hold 300,000 or so clones, with approximately 80% observed a single time. Source material: peripheral blood. All receptors come from a woman aged 50 to 60 with active or convalescent COVID-19.

The gene calls are TRBV7-6 and TRBJ2-7; 13 bases are shared with TRBD2. The trim removed 2 bases at V and 4 bases at J, leaving 14 bases unmatched. The germline V gene encodes CDR1 SGHVS and CDR2 FNYEAQ. CDR3 size: 19 residues. The CDR3 region is CASSLLGGLAGLVPYEQYF. For the CDR3, the DNA is TGTGCCAGCAGCTTATTAGGGGGACTAGCGGGGCTTGTCCCTTACGAGCAGTACTTC.

The J gene is TRBJ1-3, the V gene TRBV29-1, with 8 positions matching TRBD1. Germline loops: CDR1 SQVTM, CDR2 ANQGSEA. With V trimmed by 7 bases and J by 10 bases, 15 bases remained unmatched. The CDR3 runs to 14 residues. The CDR3 spells CSGRDRSPGGTIYF. CDR3 DNA sequence: TGCAGCGGGCGGGACAGGAGCCCCGGGGGTACCATATATTTT.

The rearrangement joins TRBV10-1 to TRBJ2-1, with a possible D match to TRBD2 (6 bases). Germline CDR1 WNHNN, CDR2 SYGVQD (reference sequence). The V and J ends lost 4 bases and 4 bases respectively, with 14 bases between them. There are 15 residues in the CDR3. The CDR3 coding sequence is TGCGCCAGCAGTGGGTCCGAGCGGGTTTACAATGAGCAGTTCTTC. It codes for CASSGSERVYNEQFF.

The V and J genes are TRBV27 and TRBJ2-1; 11 bases match TRBD2. CDR1 and CDR2 (germline): MNHEY, SMNVEV (reference sequence). CDR3 length equals 17 residues. With 4 bases clipped from V and 6 bases from J, the junction kept 11 bases outside the gene matches. CDR3 nucleotides: TGTGCCAGCAGTTACCCCCGAGGGACTAGCGGTAGCAATGAGCAGTTCTTC. The encoded protein is CASSYPRGTSGSNEQFF.

The genes are TRBV28 and TRBJ2-1; TRBD2 matches at 8 bases. Germline trimming cut 7 bases from V and 0 bases from J; bases unmatched to any gene: 2. The CDR3 extends over 14 amino acids. Germline CDR1 MDHEN, CDR2 SYDVKM. CDR3 protein: CASKRESSYNEQFF. CDR3 DNA: TGTGCCAGCAAGCGGGAGAGCTCCTACAATGAGCAGTTCTTC.

Comment on this clone: A junction boundary mismatches the germline segment, possibly from a read error. V gene TRBV5-1 combines with J gene TRBJ2-7, with a possible D match to TRBD1 (6 bases). CDR1 and CDR2 from the germline V gene are SGHRS and YFSETQ. There are 14 residues in the CDR3. In DNA, the CDR3 is TGCGCCAGCAGCCCGTGGACAGACTCCAACGAGCAGTACTTC. Protein product: CASSPWTDSNEQYF.

The rearrangement uses TRBV12-3 or TRBV12-4 and TRBJ2-1; D remains ambiguous. V dropped 2 bases and J dropped 8 bases, with 7 bases sitting between them. CDR3 length: 12 residues. For the CDR3, the DNA is TGTGCCAGCAGTTTAAAACTCCATGAGCAGTTCTTC. This encodes CASSLKLHEQFF.

This clone showed up just a few times. The V and J genes are TRBV10-3 and TRBJ1-1; the match to TRBD1 covers 10 bases. V lost 0 bases, J lost 5 bases, and 3 bases stayed unmatched. Germline V lookup: CDR1 ENHRY, CDR2 SYGVKD. The CDR3 is 15 amino acids. CDR3 sequence reads: CAISESGTGVTEAFF. In DNA form, the CDR3 reads TGTGCCATCAGTGAGTCGGGGACAGGGGTAACTGAAGCTTTCTTT.

This clone showed up just once. Other nucleotide sequences in the sample specify the same CDR3. The rearrangement joins TRBV7-9 to TRBJ1-1; 10 bases fit TRBD1. The CDR3 spans 14 residues. The germline V gene has CDR1 SEHNR and CDR2 FQNEAQ (reference sequence). Trimming removed 1 base from V and 5 bases from J; junction bases left unmatched: 1. CDR3 sequence (DNA): TGTGCCAGCAGCTTAGGACAGGGGGCAACTGAAGCTTTCTTT. Its translation: CASSLGQGATEAFF.

V usage is TRBV6-5 and J usage is TRBJ2-1; TRBD2 agrees at 10 bases. The CDR3 runs 16 residues. CDR1 is MNHEY and CDR2 is SVGAGI in the germline V gene. The V and J ends lost 4 bases and 0 bases, in that order; junction bases with no gene match: 3. This CDR3 reads CASSFPSGSSYNEQFF. CDR3 in DNA: TGTGCCAGCAGTTTCCCTAGCGGGAGCTCCTACAATGAGCAGTTCTTC.

The gene calls are TRBV18 and TRBJ2-5, with D unclear. This CDR3 has 15 amino acids. Germline-derived CDR1 and CDR2 are KGHSH and LQKENI. Trimming took 6 bases from V and 0 from J, leaving 14 bases between them. Written as DNA, the CDR3 is TGTGCCAGCTCCCCTTCCTGGCGGAACCAAGAGACCCAGTACTTC. It specifies CASSPSWRNQETQYF.

This clone is a singleton in its sample. The chain recombines TRBV11-3 with TRBJ2-1, with 9 bases lining up with TRBD2. In germline, CDR1 is SGHNT, CDR2 YENEEA. J was trimmed by 7 bases and V by 5 bases; bases with no gene match: 15. The CDR3 runs 17 residues. The CDR3 DNA reads as TGTGCCAGCAGCCCCAGATTTGGCCTAGCGGGAAAAAATGAGCAGTTCTTC. As protein: CASSPRFGLAGKNEQFF.

This clone was seen ten or more times. Other DNA sequences in this sample translate to the same CDR3. V and J are TRBV6-6 and TRBJ1-2; D is unclear. The V gene's germline CDR1 is MNHNY and CDR2 SVGAGI (reference sequence). V lost 0 bases, J lost 1 base, and 6 bases lay in between. This CDR3 has 14 residues. CDR3 nucleotide sequence: TGTGCCAGCAGTTACTCGAGAGGTAACTATGGCTACACCTTC. Protein product: CASSYSRGNYGYTF.

The genes are TRBV27 and TRBJ1-5; 7 bases align to TRBD1. Germline trimming cut 6 bases from V and 7 bases from J; bases unmatched to any gene: 12. The CDR3 covers 15 residues. The germline V gene encodes CDR1 MNHEY and CDR2 SMNVEV (reference sequence). CDR3 DNA sequence: TGTGCCAGCAGACCCAATCTACAGGGGTACCAGCCCCAGCATTTT. Translation: CASRPNLQGYQPQHF.

The chain links TRBV2 to TRBJ1-6, with 12 nucleotides matching TRBD1. After removal of 8 bases from V and 7 bases from J, the junction contained 18 bases not matched to a gene. Germline CDR1 reads SNHLY; CDR2 reads FYNNEI. There are 19 residues in the CDR3. This chain's CDR3 is CASVDPGTGGRPQNSPLHF. The DNA of the CDR3 is TGTGCCAGCGTCGACCCCGGGACAGGGGGCAGGCCACAAAATTCACCCCTCCACTTT.

The rearrangement uses TRBV7-8 and TRBJ2-1; D not resolved. The CDR3 loop spans 15 amino acids. The V end was cut by 1 base, the J end by 7 bases, with 14 bases between. Germline CDR1 and CDR2: SGHVS and FQNEAQ. CDR3 in DNA: TGTGCCAGCAGCTTAGTCCTATCCTCTAGGAATGAGCAGTTCTTC. Its translation: CASSLVLSSRNEQFF. Using reference TRBV7-8 and TRBJ2-1 for the parts outside the CDR3, the full variable domain is GAGVSQSPRYKVAKRGQDVALRCDPISGHVSLFWYQQALGQGPEFLTYFQNEAQLDKSGLPSDRFFAERPEGSVSTLKIQRTQQEDSAVYLCASSLVLSSRNEQFFGPGTRLTVL.

V is TRBV5-1 and J is TRBJ2-3; tentative D call: TRBD2 (5 bases). Looked up from germline, CDR1 is SGHRS and CDR2 is YFSETQ. The V end was cut by 3 bases, the J end by 5 bases, with 22 bases between. This CDR3 is built from 17 residues. CDR3 region: CASSSGSSSGNLDTQYF. In DNA form, the CDR3 reads TGCGCCAGCAGCTCCGGATCCAGCAGCGGAAACCTAGATACGCAGTATTTT.

This sequence joins TRBV19 and TRBJ2-5; no clear D. This CDR3 region has 12 residues. Looked up from germline, CDR1 is LNHDA and CDR2 is SQIVND (reference sequence). V dropped 5 bases and J dropped 2 bases, with 6 bases sitting between them. CDR3 in amino acids: CASSFPQETQYF. CDR3 nucleotides: TGTGCCAGTAGTTTCCCTCAAGAGACCCAGTACTTC.

The J gene is TRBJ2-1, the V gene TRBV7-6; D is uncertain. Germline V gene lookup returns CDR1 SGHVS and CDR2 FNYEAQ. The CDR3 is 18 amino acids. Trimming removed 2 bases at V and 0 bases at J, with 17 bases between. The CDR3 protein is CASSLRLVADSSYNEQFF. DNA of the CDR3: TGTGCCAGCAGCTTACGGTTAGTAGCCGATAGCTCCTACAATGAGCAGTTCTTC.

Ten or more counts support this clone. This chain connects TRBV11-2 to TRBJ2-1, with D hard to call. The CDR3 contains 14 residues. Germline values: CDR1 SGHAT, CDR2 FQNNGV. V lost 5 bases, J lost 12 bases, and 20 bases lay in between. CDR3 sequence reads: CASSPLSDWLGQFF. CDR3 nucleotides: TGTGCCAGCAGCCCCCTCTCCGACTGGTTAGGGCAGTTCTTC.

The V call is TRBV12-5, the J call TRBJ2-1, with TRBD2 matching over 14 bases. The CDR3 contains 16 residues. CDR1 and CDR2 (germline): LGHNT, FRNRAP. Trimming at V came to 5 bases and at J to 7 bases, leaving 7 bases not matched to a gene. The CDR3 region is CASGRTSGRFPNEQFF. For the CDR3, the DNA is TGTGCTAGTGGTAGGACTAGCGGGAGGTTCCCGAATGAGCAGTTCTTC. Supplemented by reference TRBV12-5 and TRBJ2-1, the full variable domain reads DARVTQTPRHKVTEMGQEVTMRCQPILGHNTVFWYRQTMMQGLELLAYFRNRAPLDDSGMPKDRFSAEMPDATLATLKIQPSEPRDSAVYFCASGRTSGRFPNEQFFGPGTRLTVL.

The chain recombines TRBV5-1 with TRBJ2-3; no clear D gene. Germline V CDR1 and CDR2: SGHRS, YFSETQ. Trimming took off 0 bases at V and 3 bases at J, with 11 bases between the two ends. This CDR3 region has 15 residues. The CDR3, as DNA: TGCGCCAGCAGCTTGGGAAGTTTCGGGACAGATACGCAGTATTTT. Amino acid sequence: CASSLGSFGTDTQYF.

V is TRBV25-1 and J is TRBJ2-1; 8 positions match TRBD2. This CDR3 comprises 15 residues. CDR1 is MGHDK, CDR2 SYGVNS, per germline. V shed 0 bases and J 2 bases; nucleotides not matched to a gene: 0. The CDR3 sequence: CASSEYGRAYNEQFF. CDR3 nucleotides: TGTGCCAGCAGTGAATACGGGAGGGCCTACAATGAGCAGTTCTTC.

The chain joins TRBV2 to TRBJ2-1; TRBD2 matches at 7 bases. The CDR3 loop spans 15 amino acids. Germline V CDR1 and CDR2: SNHLY, FYNNEI. The J segment lost 7 bases and the V segment lost 6 bases, leaving 12 bases of the junction unmatched. In DNA, the CDR3 is TGTGCCAGCAGCCCGAGGGCGGGAGATAGTAATGAGCAGTTCTTC. Protein: CASSPRAGDSNEQFF.

Turning to this clone: Its ends do not fully match the called genes, so a read error is possible. V usage is TRBV28 and J usage is TRBJ2-7; the match to TRBD2 covers 7 bases. This CDR3 has 13 residues. CDR1 is MDHEN and CDR2 is SYDVKM in the germline V gene. The CDR3 DNA reads TGTGCCAGCAGTTTAGGGCTTAACGGGAGGCCGAGCTTC. Its protein is CASSLGLNGRPSF.

This clone was observed a few times. V and J are TRBV6-2 or TRBV6-3 and TRBJ1-2, with 8 bases aligning to TRBD1. Germline assignment: CDR1 MNHEY and CDR2 SVGEGT. The CDR3 is made up of 14 amino acids. V was pared by 2 bases and J by 8 bases, with 7 bases of the junction left unmatched. CDR3 in amino acids: CASSYEDRAEGYTF. For the CDR3, the DNA is TGTGCCAGCAGTTACGAGGACAGGGCCGAGGGCTACACCTTC.

J is TRBJ1-2 and V is TRBV19; 8 positions agree with TRBD1. The CDR3 covers 17 residues. The ends lost 3 bases at V and 4 bases at J; junction bases unmatched: 13. The V gene's germline CDR1 is LNHDA and CDR2 SQIVND (reference sequence). CDR3 coding DNA: TGTGCCAGTAGTATGCGGTCAGGGGGCCGAACTTCCTATGGCTACACCTTC. Residues: CASSMRSGGRTSYGYTF.

V is TRBV7-2 and J is TRBJ2-3, with TRBD2 identical over 12 bases. From germline, CDR1 is SGHTA and CDR2 FQGNSA. The length of the CDR3 is 17 residues. V lost 5 bases and J lost 2; bases outside the gene matches: 8. CDR3 coding DNA: TGTGCCAGCAGCCCTAGCGGGAGGGTCCTTGCCACAGATACGCAGTATTTT. It translates to CASSPSGRVLATDTQYF.

V and J are TRBV24-1 and TRBJ2-1, with D possibly matching TRBD1 (6 bases). This CDR3 is 14 amino acids long. Trimming left V 3 bases short and J 10 bases short, with 15 bases between. Germline V gene lookup returns CDR1 KGHDR and CDR2 SFDVKD. In DNA form, the CDR3 reads TGTGCCACCAGTGATAGACAGGCAGACCACGAGCAGTTCTTC. This encodes CATSDRQADHEQFF.

The chain has TRBV19 and TRBJ2-2; TRBD2 aligns across 8 bases. Germline trimming cut 7 bases from V and 6 bases from J; bases unmatched to any gene: 4. Germline V gene sequence: CDR1 LNHDA, CDR2 SQIVND (reference sequence). CDR3 length: 13 residues. The CDR3 DNA follows: TGTGCCAGTAACATAGCGGGACCCGGGGAGCTGTTTTTT. Protein product: CASNIAGPGELFF.